The rows below give T cell receptor beta chains drawn from one sample of a study of T cell responses to AZD1222 COVID-19 vaccine. Clones were read by immunoSEQ multiplex PCR, and TCRdb kept only the in-frame ones, dropping some. The data hold tens of thousands of clones, with about nine tenths observed a single time. The material sequenced was peripheral blood, taken 28 days after the second AZD1222 dose. The receptors shown here come from an adult who received the AZD1222 COVID-19 vaccine. Each CDR3 is given with its conserved first and last residue. D genes are given only for firm matches. Not every row has a clone size; where given, it reads once, few, many or a size class.

-	TRBV6-5	-	TRBJ1-6	14	CASRRPGVNSPLHF	TGTGCCAGCAGGAGACCAGGGGTTAATTCACCCCTCCACTTT
-	TRBV29-1	-	TRBJ1-1	11	CSVDRGTEAFF	TGCAGCGTTGACAGGGGAACTGAAGCTTTCTTT
-	TRBV2	TRBD1	TRBJ1-1	14	CASRGDRSDTEAFF	TGTGCCAGCAGGGGGGACAGGTCGGACACTGAAGCTTTCTTT
-	TRBV3-1/TRBV3-2	-	TRBJ1-1	14	CASSQGRGGTEAFF	TGTGCCAGCAGCCAAGGAAGGGGGGGAACTGAAGCTTTCTTT
-	TRBV19	-	TRBJ2-2	15	CASSIMAVNTGELFF	TGTGCCAGTAGTATAATGGCGGTTAACACCGGGGAGCTGTTTTTT
-	TRBV5-1	-	TRBJ2-2	15	CASSFEPADTGELFF	TGCGCCAGCAGCTTTGAGCCCGCGGACACCGGGGAGCTGTTTTTT
-	TRBV5-1	-	TRBJ2-3	19	CASSLGQSYRGTLTDTQYF	TGCGCCAGCAGCTTGGGTCAATCTTATCGGGGGACTCTCACAGATACGCAGTATTTT
-	TRBV14	-	TRBJ1-5	13	CASSPTLNQPQHF	TGTGCCAGCAGCCCAACCCTCAATCAGCCCCAGCATTTT
-	TRBV3-1/TRBV3-2	-	TRBJ1-2	13	CASSGEIYYGYTF	TGTGCCAGCAGTGGAGAGATCTACTATGGCTACACCTTC
-	TRBV7-9	-	TRBJ1-4	16	CASSSPTGPTNEKLFF	TGTGCCAGCAGTAGCCCTACCGGGCCAACTAATGAAAAACTGTTTTTT
once	TRBV6-5	TRBD1	TRBJ1-2	15	CASLLPGQGVYGYTF	TGTGCCAGCCTTCTTCCGGGACAGGGTGTCTATGGCTACACCTTC
-	TRBV2	-	TRBJ1-6	15	CASREQGVRNSPLHF	TGTGCCAGCAGGGAACAGGGAGTGAGGAATTCACCCCTCCACTTT
once	TRBV3-1/TRBV3-2	-	TRBJ2-2	13	CASSQGGVGELFF	TGTGCCAGCAGCCAAGGTGGTGTCGGGGAGCTGTTTTTT
-	TRBV5-1	TRBD2	TRBJ2-3	15	CASSFSGGVTDTQYF	TGCGCCAGCAGCTTTAGCGGGGGGGTCACAGATACGCAGTATTTT
few	TRBV10-1	-	TRBJ2-7	13	CASSDSGRNEQYF	TGCGCCAGCAGTGATTCGGGAAGAAACGAGCAGTACTTC
-	TRBV15	-	TRBJ1-1	17	CATSRDQWDGWDAEAFF	TGTGCCACCAGCAGAGATCAGTGGGACGGATGGGACGCTGAAGCTTTCTTT
-	TRBV6-2/TRBV6-3	-	TRBJ1-5	16	CASSYSSRGGNQPQHF	TGTGCCAGCAGTTACTCGAGCCGGGGGGGCAATCAGCCCCAGCATTTT
-	TRBV6-2/TRBV6-3	TRBD1	TRBJ1-5	17	CASSLGQGDIGNQPQHF	TGTGCCAGCAGTCTCGGACAGGGCGACATTGGCAATCAGCCCCAGCATTTT
once	TRBV7-2	-	TRBJ1-5	14	CASSTQGNGQPQHF	TGTGCCAGCAGCACCCAGGGAAACGGACAGCCCCAGCATTTT
-	TRBV4-1	-	TRBJ1-6	18	CASSQEGQGVAYNSPLHF	TGCGCCAGCAGCCAAGAGGGGCAAGGGGTGGCCTATAATTCACCCCTCCACTTT
once	TRBV5-6	TRBD2	TRBJ2-7	15	CASSRTSGGFYEQYF	TGTGCCAGCAGCCGGACTAGCGGGGGGTTCTACGAGCAGTACTTC
-	TRBV7-3	-	TRBJ1-1	12	CASGRSNTEAFF	TGTGCCAGCGGGAGGTCGAACACTGAAGCTTTCTTT
-	TRBV28	-	TRBJ1-4	15	CATEGRQSINEKLFF	TGTGCCACAGAGGGGCGACAGAGCATTAATGAAAAACTGTTTTTT
-	TRBV20-1	-	TRBJ2-5	15	CSASTPLGREETQYF	TGCAGTGCTAGTACGCCCCTAGGAAGGGAAGAGACCCAGTACTTC
-	TRBV3-1/TRBV3-2	-	TRBJ1-6	19	CASSQSLSGTREYNSPLHF	TGTGCCAGCAGCCAATCCCTCTCGGGGACCCGCGAATATAATTCACCCCTCCACTTT
-	TRBV3-1/TRBV3-2	TRBD2	TRBJ2-3	17	CASSLIGTSGGGDTQYF	TGTGCCAGCAGCTTGATAGGAACTAGCGGGGGGGGAGATACGCAGTATTTT
-	TRBV28	TRBD1	TRBJ1-6	16	CASSPLTGVGNSPLHF	TGTGCCAGCAGCCCCCTGACAGGGGTGGGTAATTCACCCCTCCACTTT
-	TRBV6-5	-	TRBJ2-2	15	CASKRGVSNTGELFF	TGTGCCAGCAAGAGGGGGGTCTCGAACACCGGGGAGCTGTTTTTT
few	TRBV29-1	TRBD1	TRBJ1-2	14	CSVEDLRTGYGYTF	TGCAGCGTTGAAGATCTAAGGACAGGCTATGGCTACACCTTC
-	TRBV28	TRBD2	TRBJ2-3	16	CASSSAPAGGPRTQYF	TGTGCCAGCAGTTCCGCTCCCGCGGGGGGGCCAAGGACGCAGTATTTT
few	TRBV7-2	-	TRBJ2-7	15	CASSYSGGPFTEQYF	TGTGCCAGCAGTTATTCTGGGGGGCCCTTTACCGAGCAGTACTTC
-	TRBV5-4	TRBD1	TRBJ2-1	15	CASSLPPGQGDEQFF	TGTGCCAGCAGTCTCCCACCGGGACAGGGTGATGAGCAGTTCTTC
once	TRBV6-6	TRBD1	TRBJ1-3	17	CASSLSAGQSSGNTIYF	TGTGCCAGCAGTCTAAGCGCGGGACAGAGCTCTGGAAACACCATATATTTT
-	TRBV6-1	TRBD1	TRBJ2-3	16	CASSDSRTGLTDTQYF	TGTGCCAGCAGTGACAGTCGGACAGGGCTCACAGATACGCAGTATTTT
-	TRBV5-1	-	TRBJ1-4	16	CASSLGSSATNEKLFF	TGCGCCAGCAGCTTGGGATCCTCGGCAACTAATGAAAAACTGTTTTTT
-	TRBV18	TRBD1	TRBJ1-5	15	CASSPSDRPNQPQHF	TGTGCCAGCTCACCATCGGACAGGCCAAATCAGCCCCAGCATTTT
-	TRBV14	TRBD1	TRBJ2-1	15	CASSHLPGQLNEQFF	TGTGCCAGCAGCCACCTTCCGGGACAGCTCAATGAGCAGTTCTTC
-	TRBV11-2	-	TRBJ2-7	11	CASSLQTQGYF	TGTGCCAGCAGCTTACAGACCCAGGGGTACTTC
-	TRBV7-2	-	TRBJ1-4	14	CASSFETFGGKLFF	TGTGCCAGCAGCTTCGAAACTTTCGGGGGTAAACTGTTTTTT
-	TRBV5-5	-	TRBJ1-5	17	CASSLIHLVHSNQPQHF	TGTGCCAGCAGTCTGATCCACTTAGTGCATAGCAATCAGCCCCAGCATTTT
few	TRBV12-3/TRBV12-4	-	TRBJ1-1	13	CASSFTQNTEAFF	TGTGCCAGCAGCTTTACACAGAACACTGAAGCTTTCTTT
-	TRBV28	TRBD1	TRBJ1-6	17	CASRPRTGAFSGSPLHF	TGTGCCAGCAGACCCCGGACAGGGGCGTTTAGTGGTTCACCCCTCCACTTT
once	TRBV2	TRBD1	TRBJ1-5	15	CASSVGQGSNQPQHF	TGTGCCAGCAGTGTTGGACAGGGAAGCAATCAGCCCCAGCATTTT
few	TRBV10-1	-	TRBJ1-6	14	CASSESPGNSPLHF	TGCGCCAGCAGTGAGAGTCCGGGGAATTCACCCCTCCACTTT
-	TRBV7-2	TRBD2	TRBJ2-3	17	CASSPPGLAGGPRTQYF	TGTGCCAGCAGCCCGCCGGGACTAGCGGGGGGGCCACGTACGCAGTATTTT